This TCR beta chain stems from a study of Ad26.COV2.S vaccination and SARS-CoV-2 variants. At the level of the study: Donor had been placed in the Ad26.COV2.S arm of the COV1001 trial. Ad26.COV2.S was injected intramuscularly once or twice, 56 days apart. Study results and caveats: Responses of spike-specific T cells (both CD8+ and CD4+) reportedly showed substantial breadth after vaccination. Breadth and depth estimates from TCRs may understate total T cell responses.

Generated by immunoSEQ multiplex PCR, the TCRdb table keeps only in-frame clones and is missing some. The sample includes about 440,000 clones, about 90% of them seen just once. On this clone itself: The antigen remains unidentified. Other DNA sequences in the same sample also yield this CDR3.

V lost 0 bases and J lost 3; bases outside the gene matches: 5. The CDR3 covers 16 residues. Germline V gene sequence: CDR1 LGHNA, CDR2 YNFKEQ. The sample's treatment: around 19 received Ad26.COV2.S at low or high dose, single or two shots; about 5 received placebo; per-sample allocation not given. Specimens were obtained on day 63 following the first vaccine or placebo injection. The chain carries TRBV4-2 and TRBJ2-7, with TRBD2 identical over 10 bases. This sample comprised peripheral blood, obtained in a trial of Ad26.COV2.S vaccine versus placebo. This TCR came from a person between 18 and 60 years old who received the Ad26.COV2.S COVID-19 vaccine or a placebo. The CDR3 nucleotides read TGTGCCAGCAGCCAAGATCAGGCTAGCGGGAGCTACGAGCAGTACTTC. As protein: CASSQDQASGSYEQYF.